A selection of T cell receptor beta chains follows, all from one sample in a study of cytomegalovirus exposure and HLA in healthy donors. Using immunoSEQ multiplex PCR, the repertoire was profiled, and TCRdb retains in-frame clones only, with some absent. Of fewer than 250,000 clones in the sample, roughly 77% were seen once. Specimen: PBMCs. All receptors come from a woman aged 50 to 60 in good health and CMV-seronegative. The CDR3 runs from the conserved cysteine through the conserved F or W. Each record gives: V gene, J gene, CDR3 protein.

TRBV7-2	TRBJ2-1	CASSPGQAYNEQFF
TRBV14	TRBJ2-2	CASSPRLAVNTGELFF
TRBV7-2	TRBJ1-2	CASSPMGLPSYGYTF
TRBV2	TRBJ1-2	CASSEALRGYGYTF
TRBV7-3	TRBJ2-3	CASSFDGGAGDTQYF
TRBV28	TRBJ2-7	CASSLLAGLGEQYF
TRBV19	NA	CASTHRARGERGGMGEQYF
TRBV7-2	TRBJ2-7	CASSLGSEDWYEQYF
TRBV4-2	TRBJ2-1	CASSHGERSYNEQFF
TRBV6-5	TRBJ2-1	CASSLGQEYNEQFF
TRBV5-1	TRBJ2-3	CASSLVGRSTDTQYF
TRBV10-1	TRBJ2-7	CASSDYRVRTSYEQYF
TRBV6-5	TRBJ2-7	CASSYSTSGNYEQYF
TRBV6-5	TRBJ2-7	CASSNRGPVNEQYF
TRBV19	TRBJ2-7	CASSISPGQHHF
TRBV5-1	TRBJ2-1	CASSLDGSSYNEQFF
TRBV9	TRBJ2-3	CASSVGTGSTDTQYF
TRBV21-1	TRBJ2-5	CASSGRTRKETQYF
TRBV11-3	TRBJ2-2	CASSLGQGRLNTGELFF
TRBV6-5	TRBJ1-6	CASSYQQYSDSPLHF
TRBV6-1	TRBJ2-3	CASIRDRGTDTQYF
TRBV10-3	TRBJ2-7	CAISERPGGAGNEQYF
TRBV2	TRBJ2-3	CASSGGRTGYSTDTQYF
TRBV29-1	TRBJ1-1	CSAHEGFEAFF
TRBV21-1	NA	CASSNGTRKSYEQYF
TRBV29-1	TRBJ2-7	CSVEDPRREQYF
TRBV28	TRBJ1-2	CASRRQGANYGYTF
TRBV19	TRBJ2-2	CASSPRDRGPGELFF
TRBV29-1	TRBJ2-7	CSVFFKQKAAYEQYF
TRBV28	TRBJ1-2	CASSYLGGSLNYGYTF
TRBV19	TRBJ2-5	CASSIMGTQETQYF
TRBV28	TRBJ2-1	CASSLGDRDINEQFF
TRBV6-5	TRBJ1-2	CASSRTLLDSYGYTF
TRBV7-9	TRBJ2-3	CASSPGLGVDTQYF
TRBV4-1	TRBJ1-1	CASSQVGTGNTEAFF
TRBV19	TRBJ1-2	CAIYWELLGDRDVWGYTF
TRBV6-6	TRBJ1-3	CASSPRDSGNTIYF
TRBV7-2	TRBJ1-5	CASSLEGGTGNQPQHF
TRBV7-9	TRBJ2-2	CASSLGFGGRGSTGELFF
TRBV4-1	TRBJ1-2	CASSQEAGSGFYGYTF
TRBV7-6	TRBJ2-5	CASSLGGPQETQYF
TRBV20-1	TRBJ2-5	CSARDRETQYF
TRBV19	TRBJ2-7	CASSQLAGTGVYEQYF
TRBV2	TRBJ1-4	CASSEAIGQGIEKLFF
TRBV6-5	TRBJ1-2	CATSYEVRGDDGYTF
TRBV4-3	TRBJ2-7	CASSQDRQTSYEQYF
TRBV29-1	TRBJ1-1	CSVVVRLMNTEAFF
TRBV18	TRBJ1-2	CASSPPGSGGADYGYTF
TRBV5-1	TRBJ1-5	CASSLAGSNQPQHF
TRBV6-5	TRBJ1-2	CASSSPGPGGYGYTF
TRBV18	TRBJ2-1	CASSLHDRGMYNEQFF
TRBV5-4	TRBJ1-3	CASSRGQGVSGNTIYF
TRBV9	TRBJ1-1	CASSVGGTHEAFF